This record concerns one T cell receptor beta chain sequence. This clonotype was observed at least ten times. It lacks a known antigen. No base-level quality is on record; no much larger clone is a single base apart. A patient counted as having stable Graves' hyperthyroidism if no progression to ophthalmopathy occurred over 18 months of follow-up. The hyperthyroidism patients were between 18 and 65 years old and newly diagnosed, with a disease duration of less than 2 months. Exclusion was applied to patients with uncontrolled infections, other autoimmune diseases, pregnancy or lactation. Diagnoses relied on clinical symptoms, serum thyroxine and TRAb, thyroid ultrasound and orbital computed tomography. Ficoll-Paque density gradient centrifugation was used to isolate PBMCs from around 10 ml of fresh peripheral blood. Total RNA was extracted using Trizol reagent, and RNA quality was assessed on an Agilent 2100 Bioanalyzer.

This entry is derived from a study of T cells in Graves' hyperthyroidism and ophthalmopathy (dated by TCRdb to the late 2010s). Some background on the complete study: Peripheral blood samples were taken at initial diagnosis, before any treatment was given. A discovery cohort of about a hundred patients, approximately 45 with Graves' ophthalmopathy and approximately 55 with stable Graves' hyperthyroidism, was used to find distinguishing TCR V-J signatures. Whether ophthalmopathy could be predicted prospectively was tested in an independent validation cohort made up of about 18 hyperthyroidism patients plus 17 patients who later progressed to ophthalmopathy. The approximately 95 discovery patients were divided at random into training and test sets in a 7:3 ratio. In addition, the study compared T-cell repertoires in thyroid tissue and in blood from several Graves' hyperthyroidism patients. Once sampling was done, hyperthyroidism patients were given methimazole at a starting dose of 30 mg daily, whereas ophthalmopathy patients were given high-dose intravenous methylprednisolone. TCR Vbeta CDR3 sequencing of 135 peripheral blood samples (43 ophthalmopathy, 75 or so hyperthyroidism and approximately 17 progressor patients) is reported in the paper. Results the study describes overall, beyond this receptor: Blood samples also contained most of the expanded thyroid clonotypes (frequency above 0.001), which suggests that blood repertoires may reflect thyroid immune responses. Sample size was not statistically predetermined, and investigators were not blinded to group allocation. A model built on a 13 V-J signature distinguished ophthalmopathy from stable hyperthyroidism, reaching roughly 88% sensitivity and 81.08% specificity in cross-validation and 80%/75% in testing. In validation, the model predicted progression to ophthalmopathy a median of approximately 6.6 months before onset, with approximately 71% sensitivity and almost 75% specificity.

The TCR beta CDR3 regions were amplified from RNA transcripts. For the first round of RT-PCR on the TCR CDR3, the HTBI primer set was used together with the Qiagen OneStep RT-PCR kit. Libraries were constructed in a second round of multiplex PCR, after which size selection and purification were carried out. Libraries were sequenced paired-end with 100 bp reads on an Illumina HiSeq2000. In the original analysis: Raw data were processed with SOAPnuke, discarding reads with adapters, uncalled bases, mean Phred below 15, or no exact constant-primer or identifier match. High-quality paired reads were merged with COPE v1.2.5, and unique nucleotide sequences were defined as clonotypes. Clonotypes were aligned to IMGT TRBV, TRBD and TRBJ reference segments using MiTCR v1.1. Only V-J combinations with frequency above 0.0001, covering 98% to 99.2% of repertoires, were analysed. A TCS score was defined as the ratio of F50 (clonal expansion) to E x V (chaos), with BLOSUM62-based TCRdist applied between CDR3 peptides within each V-J. Welch's t-statistics and random forest reduced roughly 500 V-J features to some 14, which were used in a naive Bayes classifier (R e1071). TCRdb applied fastp at Q25 and MiXCR to the public reads, then kept only in-frame beta chains. Rows are combined by CDR3 protein, so each entry shows the most common genes and DNA. These V and J calls are TCRdb output, not the study's own analysis. This sample has fewer than 350,000 distinct CDR3 sequences in its table, and about 13% of those were observed once. Under 8% of the sample goes to the ten largest clones.

From the cysteine through the phenylalanine, the CDR3 covers 16 amino acids. Just the 48-base CDR3 DNA is kept, in frame starting at base 1. Sequences MDHEN (CDR1) and SYDVKM (CDR2) are obtained from the germline V gene. V is cut by 6 bases and J by 1 base, and the space between the germline ends is 18 bases. The sequence derives from a woman between 40 and 55 years old with Graves' hyperthyroidism. Sequencing was done on a sample of blood. This receptor chain uses TRBV28 and TRBJ2-5; the D gene is perhaps TRBD2, from 6 matching bases. The bases read TGTGCCAGCAGCCCGACTTCTTACGGGGGCCAAGAGACCCAGTACTTC. The encoded protein is CASSPTSYGGQETQYF.